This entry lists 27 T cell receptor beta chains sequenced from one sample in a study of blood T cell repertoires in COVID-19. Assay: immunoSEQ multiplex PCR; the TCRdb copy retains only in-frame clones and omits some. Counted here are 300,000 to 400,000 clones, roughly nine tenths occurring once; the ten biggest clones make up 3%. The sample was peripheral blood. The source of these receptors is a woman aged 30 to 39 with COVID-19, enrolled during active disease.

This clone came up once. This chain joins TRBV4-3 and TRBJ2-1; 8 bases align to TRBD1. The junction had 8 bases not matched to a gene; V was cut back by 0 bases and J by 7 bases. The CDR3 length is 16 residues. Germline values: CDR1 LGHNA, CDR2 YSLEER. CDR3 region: CASSQDPDRVVNEQFF. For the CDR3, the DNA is TGCGCCAGCAGCCAAGATCCGGACAGGGTAGTGAATGAGCAGTTCTTC.

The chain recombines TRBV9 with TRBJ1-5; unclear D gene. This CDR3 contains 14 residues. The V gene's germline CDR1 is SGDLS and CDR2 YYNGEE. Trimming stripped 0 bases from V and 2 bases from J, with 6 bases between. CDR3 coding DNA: TGTGCCAGCAGCGTAGGTTGGCGCAATCAGCCCCAGCATTTT. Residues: CASSVGWRNQPQHF. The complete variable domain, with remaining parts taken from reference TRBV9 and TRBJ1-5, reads DSGVTQTPKHLITATGQRVTLRCSPRSGDLSVYWYQQSLDQGLQFLIQYYNGEERAKGNILERFSAQQFPDLHSELNLSSLELGDSALYFCASSVGWRNQPQHFGDGTRLSIL.

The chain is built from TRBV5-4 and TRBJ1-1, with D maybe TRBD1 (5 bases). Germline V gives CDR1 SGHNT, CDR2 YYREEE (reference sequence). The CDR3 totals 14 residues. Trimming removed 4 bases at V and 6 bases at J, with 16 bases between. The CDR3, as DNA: TGTGCCAGCAGCCGAGGCGGGGGGTTACCTGAAGCTTTCTTT. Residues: CASSRGGGLPEAFF.

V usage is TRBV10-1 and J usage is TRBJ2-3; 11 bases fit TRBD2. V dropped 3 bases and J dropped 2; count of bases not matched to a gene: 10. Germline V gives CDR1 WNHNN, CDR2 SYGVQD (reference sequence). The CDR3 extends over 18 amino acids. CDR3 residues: CASSDQIGTSGFTDTQYF. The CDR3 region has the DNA TGCGCCAGCAGTGACCAAATCGGGACTAGCGGTTTCACAGATACGCAGTATTTT.

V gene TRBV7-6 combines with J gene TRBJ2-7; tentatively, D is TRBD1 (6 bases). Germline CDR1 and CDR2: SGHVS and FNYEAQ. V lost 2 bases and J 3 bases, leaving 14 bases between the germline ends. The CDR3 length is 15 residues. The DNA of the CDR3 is TGTGCCAGCAGCTTACTCGCGAGGGACAACTACGAGCAGTACTTC. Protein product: CASSLLARDNYEQYF.

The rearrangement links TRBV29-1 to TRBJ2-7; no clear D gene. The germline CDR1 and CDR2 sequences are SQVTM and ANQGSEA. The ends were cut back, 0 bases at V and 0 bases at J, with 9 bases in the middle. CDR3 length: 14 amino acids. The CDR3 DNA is TGCAGCGTTGAAGAACAGAATTCCTCCTACGAGCAGTACTTC. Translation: CSVEEQNSSYEQYF.

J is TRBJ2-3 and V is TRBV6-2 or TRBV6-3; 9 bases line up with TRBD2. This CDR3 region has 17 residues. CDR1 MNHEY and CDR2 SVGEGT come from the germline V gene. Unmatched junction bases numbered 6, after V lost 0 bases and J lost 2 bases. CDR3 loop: CASSYSGTSSNTDTQYF. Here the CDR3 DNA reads TGTGCCAGCAGTTACTCGGGGACTAGCTCGAACACAGATACGCAGTATTTT.

For the CDR3, the DNA is TGTGCCAGCAGCAGCCACAGGAACACCGGGGAGCTGTTTTTT. Translating gives CASSSHRNTGELFF. The rearrangement joins TRBV5-4 to TRBJ2-2; unclear D gene. The germline V gene encodes CDR1 SGHNT and CDR2 YYREEE (reference sequence). This CDR3 region has 14 residues. V gave up 4 bases and J gave up 1 base, with 8 bases separating them.

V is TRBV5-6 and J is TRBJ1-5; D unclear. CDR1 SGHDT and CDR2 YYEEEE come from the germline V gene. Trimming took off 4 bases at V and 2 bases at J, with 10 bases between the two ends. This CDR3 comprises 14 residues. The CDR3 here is CASSLLDGNQPQHF. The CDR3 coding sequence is TGTGCCAGCAGCCTTCTAGACGGCAATCAGCCCCAGCATTTT.

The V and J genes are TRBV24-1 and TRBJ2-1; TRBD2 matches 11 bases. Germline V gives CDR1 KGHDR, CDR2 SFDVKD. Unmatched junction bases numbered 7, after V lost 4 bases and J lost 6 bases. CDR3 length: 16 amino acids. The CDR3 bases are TGTGCCACCAGTGAGCTAGCCGGGACTAGCGGCAATGAGCAGTTCTTC. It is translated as CATSELAGTSGNEQFF.

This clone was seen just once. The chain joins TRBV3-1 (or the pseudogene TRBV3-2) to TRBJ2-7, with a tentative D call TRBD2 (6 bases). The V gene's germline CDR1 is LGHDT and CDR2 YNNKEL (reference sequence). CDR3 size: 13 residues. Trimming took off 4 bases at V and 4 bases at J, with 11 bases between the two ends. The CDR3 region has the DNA TGTGCCAGCAGCCTCCGGGGGAGGTACGAGCAGTACGTC. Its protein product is CASSLRGRYEQYV.

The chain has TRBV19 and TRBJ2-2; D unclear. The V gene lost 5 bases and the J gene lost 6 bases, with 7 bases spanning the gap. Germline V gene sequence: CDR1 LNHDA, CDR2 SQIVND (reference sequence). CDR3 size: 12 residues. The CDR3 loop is CASSPRAGELFF. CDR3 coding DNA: TGTGCCAGTAGTCCCCGGGCCGGGGAGCTGTTTTTT.

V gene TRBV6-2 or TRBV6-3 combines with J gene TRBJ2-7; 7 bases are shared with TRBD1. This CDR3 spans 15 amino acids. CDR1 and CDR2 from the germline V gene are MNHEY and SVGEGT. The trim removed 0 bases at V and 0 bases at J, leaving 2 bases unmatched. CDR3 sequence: CASSYSTGSSYEQYV. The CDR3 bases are TGTGCCAGCAGTTACTCGACAGGGAGCTCCTACGAGCAGTACGTC.

CDR3: CASSLSGRMGTEAFF. In nucleotides, the CDR3 is TGCGCCAGCAGCTTGTCCGGGAGGATGGGCACTGAAGCTTTCTTT. This chain links TRBV5-1 with TRBJ1-1, with no clear D. CDR1 is SGHRS, CDR2 YFSETQ, per germline. The CDR3 totals 15 residues. Trimming cost V 1 base and J 4 bases, with 14 bases left between them.

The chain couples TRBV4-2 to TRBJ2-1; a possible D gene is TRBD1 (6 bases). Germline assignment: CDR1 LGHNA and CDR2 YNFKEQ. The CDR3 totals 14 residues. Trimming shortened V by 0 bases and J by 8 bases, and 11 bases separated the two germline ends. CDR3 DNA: TGTGCCAGCAGCCAAGAAAGGGGGAGAGATGAGCAGTTCTTC. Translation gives CASSQERGRDEQFF.

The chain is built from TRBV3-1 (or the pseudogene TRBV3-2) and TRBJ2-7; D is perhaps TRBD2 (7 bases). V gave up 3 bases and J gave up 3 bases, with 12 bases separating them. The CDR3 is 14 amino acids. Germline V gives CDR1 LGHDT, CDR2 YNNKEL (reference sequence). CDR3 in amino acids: CASSQGGPSYEQYV. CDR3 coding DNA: TGTGCCAGCAGCCAGGGGGGGCCAAGCTACGAGCAGTACGTC.

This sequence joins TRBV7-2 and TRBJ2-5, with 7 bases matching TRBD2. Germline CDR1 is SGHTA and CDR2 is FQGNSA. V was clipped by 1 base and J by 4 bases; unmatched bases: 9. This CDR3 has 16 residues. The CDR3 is CASSLGPPGEGETQYF. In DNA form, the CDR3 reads TGTGCCAGCAGCTTAGGACCCCCGGGGGAGGGAGAGACCCAGTACTTC.

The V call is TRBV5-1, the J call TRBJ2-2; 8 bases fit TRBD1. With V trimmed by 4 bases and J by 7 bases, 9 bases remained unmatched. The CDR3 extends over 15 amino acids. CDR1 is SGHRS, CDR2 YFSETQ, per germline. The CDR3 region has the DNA TGCGCCAGCAGCCAAAGACAGGGGCGTAACGGGGAGCTGTTTTTT. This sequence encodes CASSQRQGRNGELFF.

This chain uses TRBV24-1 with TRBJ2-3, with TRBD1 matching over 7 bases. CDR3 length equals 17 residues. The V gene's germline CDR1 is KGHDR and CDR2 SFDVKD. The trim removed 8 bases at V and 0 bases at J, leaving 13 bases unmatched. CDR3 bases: TGTGCCACCACGTACGGAATGACAGGGAAGAGCACAGATACGCAGTATTTT. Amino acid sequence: CATTYGMTGKSTDTQYF.

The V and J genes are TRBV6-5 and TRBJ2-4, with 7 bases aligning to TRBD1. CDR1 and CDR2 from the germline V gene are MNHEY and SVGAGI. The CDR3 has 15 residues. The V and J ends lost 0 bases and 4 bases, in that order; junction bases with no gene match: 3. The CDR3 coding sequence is TGTGCCAGCAGTTACTCGTTACAGGGGAAAAACATTCAGTACTTC. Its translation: CASSYSLQGKNIQYF.

CDR3 in amino acids: CASSIDLSRLNYGYTF. Here the CDR3 DNA reads TGTGCCAGTAGTATAGATCTCTCCAGGCTCAACTATGGCTACACCTTC. V and J are TRBV19 and TRBJ1-2; D gene ambiguous. The V gene's germline CDR1 is LNHDA and CDR2 SQIVND (reference sequence). The V end was cut by 0 bases, the J end by 2 bases, with 13 bases between. The CDR3 totals 16 residues.

CDR3 sequence reads: CASSYYKQGSKTEAFF. CDR3 sequence (DNA): TGTGCCAGCAGTTACTATAAACAGGGAAGTAAGACTGAAGCTTTCTTT. The rearrangement uses TRBV6-2 or TRBV6-3 and TRBJ1-1, with D possibly TRBD1 on 6 matching bases. Germline V lookup: CDR1 MNHEY, CDR2 SVGEGT. The V end was cut by 1 base, the J end by 5 bases, with 17 bases between. The CDR3 is 16 amino acids.

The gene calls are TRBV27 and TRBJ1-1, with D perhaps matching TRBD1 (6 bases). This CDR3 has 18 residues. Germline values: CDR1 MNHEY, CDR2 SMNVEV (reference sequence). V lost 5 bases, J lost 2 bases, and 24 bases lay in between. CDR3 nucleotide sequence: TGTGCCAGCAGTCCACGTTCAGACAGGTTTGGCGGCAACACTGAAGCTTTCTTT. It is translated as CASSPRSDRFGGNTEAFF.

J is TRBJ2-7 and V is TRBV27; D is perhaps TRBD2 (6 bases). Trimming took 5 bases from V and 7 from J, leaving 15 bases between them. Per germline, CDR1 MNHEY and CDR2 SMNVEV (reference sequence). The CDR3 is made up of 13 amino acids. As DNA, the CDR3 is TGTGCCAGCAGTCCCGGGGGTGTGAGAGAGCAGTACGTC. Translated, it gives CASSPGGVREQYV.

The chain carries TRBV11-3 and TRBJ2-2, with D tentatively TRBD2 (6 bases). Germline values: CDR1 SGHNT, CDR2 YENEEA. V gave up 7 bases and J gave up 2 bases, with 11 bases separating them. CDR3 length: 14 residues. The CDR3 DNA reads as TGTGCCAGCATAGCGGTAACAAACACCGGGGAGCTGTTTTTT. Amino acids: CASIAVTNTGELFF.

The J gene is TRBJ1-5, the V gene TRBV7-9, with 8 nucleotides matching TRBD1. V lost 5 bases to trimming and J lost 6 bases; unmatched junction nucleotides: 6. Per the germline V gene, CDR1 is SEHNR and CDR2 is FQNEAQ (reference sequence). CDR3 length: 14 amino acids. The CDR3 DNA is TGTGCCAGCAGCCCTGGGACAGGAGGTCAGCCCCAGCATTTT. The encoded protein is CASSPGTGGQPQHF.

CDR3 DNA sequence: TGTGCCAGCAGATCTTCCGGACAGGCCTTGGGGGAGACCCAGTACTTC. This sequence encodes CASRSSGQALGETQYF. V usage is TRBV5-4 and J usage is TRBJ2-5; 7 nucleotides agree with TRBD1. The germline gives CDR1 SGHNT, CDR2 YYREEE (reference sequence). Trimming at V came to 5 bases and at J to 5 bases, leaving 15 bases not matched to a gene. The CDR3 consists of 16 residues. The complete variable domain, with remaining parts taken from reference TRBV5-4 and TRBJ2-5, reads ETGVTQSPTHLIKTRGQQVTLRCSSQSGHNTVSWYQQALGQGPQFIFQYYREEENGRGNFPPRFSGLQFPNYSSELNVNALELDDSALYLCASRSSGQALGETQYFGPGTRLLVL.